Sequencing of this T cell receptor beta chain was carried out in a study of T cell repertoires in cytomegalovirus infection. TCRdb re-called the reads through MiXCR, storing one row per CDR3 protein. The sample yields about 890,000 distinct CDR3 sequences, roughly 31% seen once. Remarks on this clonotype: Its antigen is not known.

General study findings and limits: HLA-C-restricted CMV clonotypes gave the most frequent clonotype in two of eight donors. Public TCR beta family frequency separated CMV-and-HLA carriers, including in an independent cohort.

Between the trimmed V and J ends, which lost 5 bases and 6 bases, there was a span of 28 bases. The CDR3 consists of 17 residues. Germline V gene data show CDR1 as DFQATT and CDR2 as SNEGSKA (reference sequence). The sample here was cultured CD8+ T cells from PBMCs, taken from culture after CMV antigen stimulation. The chain is built from TRBV20-1 and TRBJ1-2, with D maybe TRBD1 (6 bases). The source is a human donor in good health (CMV status not recorded). Some clones in this sample may be carry-over from other donors' samples. In DNA form, the CDR3 reads TGCAGTGCTGGTCCCAGTATTCGGCGGGACAACAATGATGGCTACACCTTC. Residues: CSAGPSIRRDNNDGYTF.